Only one count was recorded for the clone carrying this T cell receptor beta chain. The germline CDR1 and CDR2 sequences are SEHNR and FQNEAQ (reference sequence). The CDR3 spans 12 residues. J was trimmed by 2 bases and V by 11 bases; bases with no gene match: 6. Random hexamers were used to reverse transcribe roughly 0.5 to 1 ug of RNA. With immunoSEQ multiplex PCR, TCR beta CDR3 was amplified across 54 Vbeta and 13 Jbeta. TCRdb re-analysed the immunoSEQ multiplex PCR reads in MiXCR, keeping a single row per CDR3 protein. Among a few hundred thousand distinct CDR3 sequences listed, more than 75% were seen once. These data are taken from a study of CD8 T cells in Susac syndrome. The authors sequenced TCR beta from blood CD8+ and CD4+ T cells. Those who served as multiple sclerosis controls were treatment-naive patients with stable or active relapsing-remitting disease. Negative isolation yielded CD4+ and CD8+ T cells, and FACS enriched TEMRA cells.

The sequence derives from a human donor with multiple sclerosis. This chain uses TRBV7-9 with TRBJ2-7; 7 nucleotides align to TRBD1. The sequencing sample was made of CD8+ T cells from PBMCs. CDR3 loop: CAGRDSPYEQYF. The CDR3, as DNA: TGTGCCGGCCGGGACAGCCCCTACGAGCAGTACTTC. Using reference TRBV7-9 and TRBJ2-7 for the parts outside the CDR3, the full variable domain is DTGVSQNPRHKITKRGQNVTFRCDPISEHNRLYWYRQTLGQGPEFLTYFQNEAQLEKSRLLSDRFSAERPKGSFSTLEIQRTEQGDSAMYLCAGRDSPYEQYFGPGTRLTVT.